These 15 T cell receptor beta chains were all obtained from the same sample, sequenced in a study of T cell repertoires in cytomegalovirus infection. Each CDR3 protein is one row after TCRdb ran MiXCR on the reads. Of a few hundred thousand distinct CDR3 sequences in the sample, approximately 15% were seen once. Material: CD8+ T cells from PBMCs. All receptors come from a human donor in good health (CMV status not recorded). Some clones in this sample may be carry-over from other donors' samples.

This clonotype was detected many times. CDR3 amino acids: CASSFPLAGSLNTGELFF. The CDR3 nucleotides are TGTGCCAGCAGCTTCCCCTTAGCGGGGAGTTTGAACACCGGGGAGCTGTTTTTT. The J gene is TRBJ2-2, the V gene TRBV7-8, with 8 bases fitting TRBD2. The CDR3 runs to 18 residues. Trimming took 3 bases from V and 1 from J; bases not matched to a gene: 10. From germline, CDR1 is SGHVS and CDR2 FQNEAQ.

This chain joins TRBV5-1 and TRBJ1-1, with 8 bases fitting TRBD1. This CDR3 has 15 residues. The V and J ends lost 4 bases and 1 base, in that order; junction bases with no gene match: 6. CDR1 and CDR2 (germline): SGHRS, YFSETQ. As DNA, the CDR3 is TGCGCCAGCAGCCGGACAGGGCCAGAGAACACTGAAGCTTTCTTT. This sequence encodes CASSRTGPENTEAFF. The whole variable domain, remainder taken from reference TRBV5-1 and TRBJ1-1, is KAGVTQTPRYLIKTRGQQVTLSCSPISGHRSVSWYQQTPGQGLQFLFEYFSETQRNKGNFPGRFSGRQFSNSRSEMNVSTLELGDSALYLCASSRTGPENTEAFFGQGTRLTVV.

This clonotype showed up many times. This chain uses TRBV6-1 with TRBJ1-1, with D possibly TRBD1 on 6 matching bases. Per the germline V gene, CDR1 is MNHNS and CDR2 is SASEGT. Trimming removed 7 bases from V and 4 bases from J, with 13 bases in between. CDR3 size: 13 residues. The CDR3 DNA sequence: TGTGCCAGCAAGACAGGTTGGAGCACTGAAGCTTTCTTT. This translates into CASKTGWSTEAFF.

The rearrangement joins TRBV29-1 to TRBJ1-1, with D possibly matching TRBD1 (5 bases). CDR3 length: 13 amino acids. CDR1 and CDR2 from the germline V gene are SQVTM and ANQGSEA. Trimming stripped 4 bases from V and 3 bases from J, with 12 bases between. CDR3 nucleotides: TGCAGCGTTGTGTCAGGGAAGGACACTGAAGCTTTCTTT. This encodes CSVVSGKDTEAFF.

This clonotype has only a few counts. The chain recombines TRBV9 with TRBJ1-1; TRBD1 matches at 10 bases. V shed 3 bases, J shed 0 bases, and the junction held 8 bases outside the gene matches. The CDR3 contains 17 residues. Germline V lookup: CDR1 SGDLS, CDR2 YYNGEE. This chain's CDR3 is CASSARDRGLMNTEAFF. CDR3 DNA sequence: TGTGCCAGCAGCGCAAGGGACAGGGGCCTGATGAACACTGAAGCTTTCTTT.

This clonotype was observed many times. The chain uses TRBV6-2 or TRBV6-3 and TRBJ1-5; 7 bases line up with TRBD1. Germline CDR1 MNHEY, CDR2 SVGEGT. This CDR3 is built from 16 residues. J gave up 2 bases and V 6 bases, and 10 bases lay outside the gene matches. CDR3 region: CASRPGQIRRNQPQHF. The CDR3 region has the DNA TGTGCCAGCAGACCGGGACAGATAAGGCGCAATCAGCCCCAGCATTTT.

At least ten counts were recorded for this clonotype. V usage is TRBV4-2 and J usage is TRBJ2-2; 8 bases are shared with TRBD1. Trimming at V came to 5 bases and at J to 0 bases, leaving 11 bases not matched to a gene. The germline gives CDR1 LGHNA, CDR2 YNFKEQ. CDR3 size: 18 residues. The CDR3 region has the DNA TGTGCCAGCAGCGAGACAGGGGTGTTCTCCTCGAACACCGGGGAGCTGTTTTTT. This encodes CASSETGVFSSNTGELFF.

This clonotype came up a few times. One end of the junction does not line up with germline, which may come from a read error. The rearrangement links TRBV23-1 to TRBJ2-3; D ambiguous. TRBV23-1 belongs to the ORF category, with a function that is uncertain. This CDR3 comprises 8 residues. DNA of the CDR3: TGCGCCAGCAGTTCGGCCTTATTT. Protein: CASSSALF.

This clonotype was seen ten or more times. The chain has TRBV7-6 and TRBJ2-5, with TRBD1 identical over 9 bases. Losses at the gene ends were 5 bases for V and 4 bases for J; bases not matched to a gene: 14. CDR3 size: 17 residues. Germline V gives CDR1 SGHVS, CDR2 FNYEAQ. CDR3: CASSLRTGQGSLETQYF. DNA for the CDR3: TGTGCCAGCAGCCTACGAACCGGACAGGGGAGCCTAGAGACCCAGTACTTC.

CDR3 sequence: CSARDETTRTSGYTDTQYF. DNA for the CDR3: TGCAGTGCTAGAGATGAAACCACCCGGACTAGCGGATACACAGATACGCAGTATTTT. The chain has TRBV20-1 and TRBJ2-3; 10 nucleotides align to TRBD2. The CDR3 has 19 amino acids. J was trimmed by 2 bases and V by 0 bases; bases with no gene match: 14. Germline V gene sequence: CDR1 DFQATT, CDR2 SNEGSKA (reference sequence).

This clonotype was recorded many times. V usage is TRBV7-6 and J usage is TRBJ1-6, with 8 bases fitting TRBD1. Trimming at V came to 3 bases and at J to 8 bases, leaving 6 bases not matched to a gene. From germline, CDR1 is SGHVS and CDR2 FNYEAQ. This CDR3 has 15 residues. The CDR3 protein is CASSLGGTGYSPLHF. As DNA, the CDR3 is TGTGCCAGCAGCTTGGGGGGGACAGGATATTCACCCCTCCACTTT.

The chain joins TRBV6-5 to TRBJ2-5; no firm D call. The CDR3 runs to 15 residues. Trimming shortened V by 0 bases and J by 1 base, and 9 bases separated the two germline ends. Germline-derived CDR1 and CDR2 are MNHEY and SVGAGI. The CDR3 DNA sequence: TGTGCCAGCAGTTACTCGTTACAGCTCCAAGAGACCCAGTACTTC. As protein: CASSYSLQLQETQYF.

This clonotype was observed a handful of times. This chain links TRBV11-2 with TRBJ1-2; TRBD1 matches at 7 bases. Trimming removed 2 bases from V and 2 bases from J; junction bases left unmatched: 20. The germline V gene encodes CDR1 SGHAT and CDR2 FQNNGV. The CDR3 length is 20 residues. The CDR3 region is CASSLFTGYTRGQTNYGYTF. The DNA for the CDR3 is TGTGCCAGCAGCTTATTCACGGGCTACACCCGGGGACAGACAAACTATGGCTACACCTTC.

This clonotype was recorded many times. The J gene is TRBJ1-2, the V gene TRBV7-8; weak D call: TRBD1 (5 bases). Germline CDR1 and CDR2: SGHVS and FQNEAQ. V was trimmed by 2 bases and J by 2 bases, leaving 21 bases between them. This CDR3 spans 18 amino acids. The CDR3 sequence is CASSLTRWRGEINYGYTF. The CDR3 DNA is TGTGCCAGCAGCTTAACCCGCTGGAGGGGAGAGATAAACTATGGCTACACCTTC.

The table lists this clonotype with a few counts. This chain links TRBV4-1 with TRBJ2-1; the D gene is possibly TRBD1 (5 bases). The V end was cut by 3 bases, the J end by 11 bases, with 8 bases between. The CDR3 is made up of 11 amino acids. Germline V gene data show CDR1 as MGHRA and CDR2 as YSYEKL. CDR3 sequence: CASSHRGKQFF. In DNA form, the CDR3 reads TGCGCCAGCAGCCATAGGGGAAAGCAGTTCTTC.